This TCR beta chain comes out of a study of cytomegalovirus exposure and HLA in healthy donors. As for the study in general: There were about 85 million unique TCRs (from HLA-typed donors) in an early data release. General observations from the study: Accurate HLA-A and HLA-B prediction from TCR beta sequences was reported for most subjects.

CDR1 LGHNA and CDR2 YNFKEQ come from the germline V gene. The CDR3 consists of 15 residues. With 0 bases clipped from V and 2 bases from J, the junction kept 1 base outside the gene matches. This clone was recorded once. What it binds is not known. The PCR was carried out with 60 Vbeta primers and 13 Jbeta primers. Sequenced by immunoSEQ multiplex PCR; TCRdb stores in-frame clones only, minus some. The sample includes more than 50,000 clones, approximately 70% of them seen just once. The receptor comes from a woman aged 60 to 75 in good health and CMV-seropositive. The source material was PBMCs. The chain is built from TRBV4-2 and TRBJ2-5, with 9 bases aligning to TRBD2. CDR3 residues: CASSQEGLAQETQYF. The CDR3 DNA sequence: TGTGCCAGCAGCCAAGAGGGACTAGCACAAGAGACCCAGTACTTC.